These 21 T cell receptor beta chains came from one sample sequenced in a study of Ad26.COV2.S vaccination and SARS-CoV-2 variants. The data were produced by immunoSEQ multiplex PCR, yet TCRdb's version contains in-frame clones alone and is incomplete. This table holds 440,000 or so clones, 90% found once. Treatment described: roughly 18 received Ad26.COV2.S at low or high dose, single or two shots; roughly five received placebo; per-sample allocation not given. The investigators took samples on day 63 after the first vaccine or placebo injection. Sequencing used peripheral blood, obtained in a trial of Ad26.COV2.S vaccine versus placebo. These receptors all stem from a person aged 18-65 years who received the Ad26.COV2.S COVID-19 vaccine or a placebo.

This clone is a singleton in its sample. The V call is TRBV7-9, the J call TRBJ1-1, with TRBD1 as a possible D gene (5 bases). With 5 bases removed from V and 10 bases from J, the gap between germline ends came to 17 bases. This CDR3 has 13 amino acids. Germline values: CDR1 SEHNR, CDR2 FQNEAQ (reference sequence). The CDR3 coding sequence is TGTGCCAGCAGCACTAACCAGGGACTCGGAGCTTTCTTT. Translating it yields CASSTNQGLGAFF.

V gene TRBV7-8 combines with J gene TRBJ2-1; D is undetermined. V lost 1 base, J lost 0 bases, and 13 bases lay in between. Germline V gives CDR1 SGHVS, CDR2 FQNEAQ. There are 17 residues in the CDR3. The DNA for the CDR3 is TGTGCCAGCAGCTTAGATAAGATCTCTAGCTCCTACAATGAGCAGTTCTTC. This gives the protein CASSLDKISSSYNEQFF. The full variable domain, its missing parts supplied by reference TRBV7-8 and TRBJ2-1, is GAGVSQSPRYKVAKRGQDVALRCDPISGHVSLFWYQQALGQGPEFLTYFQNEAQLDKSGLPSDRFFAERPEGSVSTLKIQRTQQEDSAVYLCASSLDKISSSYNEQFFGPGTRLTVL.

The chain recombines TRBV7-9 with TRBJ2-2; 8 nucleotides line up with TRBD1. Trimming at V came to 3 bases and at J to 7 bases, leaving 10 bases not matched to a gene. Germline lookup yields CDR1 SEHNR and CDR2 FQNEAQ (reference sequence). The CDR3 sequence is 16 residues long. The CDR3 region has the DNA TGTGCCAGCAGCTTGGGCGACAGGGGTTTTGGCGGGGAGCTGTTTTTT. Translation gives CASSLGDRGFGGELFF.

V usage is TRBV28 and J usage is TRBJ2-7; D is possibly TRBD1 (8 bases). Germline lookup yields CDR1 MDHEN and CDR2 SYDVKM. This CDR3 has 15 amino acids. Trimming took 4 bases from V and 5 from J, leaving 18 bases between them. The CDR3 DNA reads TGTGCCAGCAGTTCCAACAGGGGGGGTATCCACGAGCAGTACTTC. It specifies CASSSNRGGIHEQYF.

This clone has only one observation. The chain employs TRBV19 and TRBJ2-2; TRBD2 matches at 7 bases. CDR3 length: 16 residues. Germline values: CDR1 LNHDA, CDR2 SQIVND (reference sequence). The V and J ends lost 3 bases and 7 bases, in that order; junction bases with no gene match: 11. CDR3 loop: CASSIPLGGSIGELFF. CDR3 coding DNA: TGTGCCAGTAGTATTCCTCTTGGCGGGAGTATCGGGGAGCTGTTTTTT.

The genes are TRBV13 and TRBJ2-7; TRBD2 aligns across 11 bases. V shed 5 bases, J shed 7 bases, and the junction held 13 bases outside the gene matches. The germline gives CDR1 PRHDT, CDR2 FYEKMQ (reference sequence). The length of the CDR3 is 16 residues. CDR3 coding DNA: TGTGCCAGCAGCCTACCACATAGCGGGAGGGCCGCTGAGCAGTACTTC. This gives the protein CASSLPHSGRAAEQYF. Full variable domain (remainder filled in from reference TRBV13 and TRBJ2-7): AAGVIQSPRHLIKEKRETATLKCYPIPRHDTVYWYQQGPGQDPQFLISFYEKMQSDKGSIPDRFSAQQFSDYHSELNMSSLELGDSALYFCASSLPHSGRAAEQYFGPGTRLTVT.

This sequence joins TRBV6-4 and TRBJ2-5, with 8 bases fitting TRBD1. This CDR3 is built from 15 residues. Per germline, CDR1 MRHNA and CDR2 SNTAGT. V lost 5 bases to trimming and J lost 4 bases; unmatched junction nucleotides: 9. The CDR3 sequence: CASSRGQGNLETQYF. DNA for the CDR3: TGTGCCAGCAGTCGAGGACAGGGTAATTTAGAGACCCAGTACTTC.

This chain connects TRBV7-3 to TRBJ2-3; 8 bases align to TRBD2. V lost 0 bases to trimming and J lost 3 bases; unmatched junction nucleotides: 5. The CDR3 runs 16 residues. Germline CDR1 is SGHTA and CDR2 is FQGTGA. The CDR3 DNA sequence: TGTGCCAGCAGCTTAACGCAGACTAGCGTTACAGATACGCAGTATTTT. Its protein is CASSLTQTSVTDTQYF.

The V call is TRBV9, the J call TRBJ2-1, with TRBD2 as a possible D gene (6 bases). The germline V and J ends were trimmed by 4 bases and 0 bases, with 17 bases remaining between them. Germline CDR1 and CDR2: SGDLS and YYNGEE. The CDR3 is 17 amino acids. The CDR3 nucleotides read TGTGCCAGCAGCATGGGACTGCGCAAAGACTCCTACAATGAGCAGTTCTTC. It encodes CASSMGLRKDSYNEQFF.

This sequence joins TRBV7-2 and TRBJ2-2; 11 nucleotides align to TRBD2. This CDR3 region has 14 residues. CDR1 is SGHTA and CDR2 is FQGNSA in the germline V gene. Unmatched junction bases numbered 1, after V lost 3 bases and J lost 7 bases. The CDR3 loop reads CASSLLAGGGELFF. For the CDR3, the DNA is TGTGCCAGCAGCTTGCTAGCGGGAGGCGGGGAGCTGTTTTTT. The entire variable domain, with the rest obtained from reference TRBV7-2 and TRBJ2-2, is as follows: GAGVSQSPSNKVTEKGKDVELRCDPISGHTALYWYRQSLGQGLEFLIYFQGNSAPDKSGLPSDRFSAERTGGSVSTLTIQRTQQEDSAVYLCASSLLAGGGELFFGEGSRLTVL.

This chain uses TRBV11-2 with TRBJ1-2, with D perhaps TRBD1 (5 bases). This CDR3 has 13 residues. CDR1 and CDR2 (germline): SGHAT, FQNNGV. Trimming cost V 5 bases and J 8 bases, with 15 bases left between them. CDR3: CASSPAQGSGYTF. The CDR3 coding sequence is TGTGCCAGCAGCCCAGCCCAGGGTAGCGGCTACACCTTC.

The chain couples TRBV7-3 to TRBJ2-2; D is uncertain. Trimming took 3 bases from V and 1 from J, leaving 9 bases between them. This CDR3 region has 15 residues. The germline gives CDR1 SGHTA, CDR2 FQGTGA. This CDR3 reads CASSLGHENTGELFF. CDR3 DNA: TGTGCCAGCAGCTTGGGCCACGAGAACACCGGGGAGCTGTTTTTT. The full variable domain, rest sourced from reference TRBV7-3 and TRBJ2-2, is GAGVSQTPSNKVTEKGKYVELRCDPISGHTALYWYRQSLGQGPEFLIYFQGTGAADDSGLPNDRFFAVRPEGSVSTLKIQRTERGDSAVYLCASSLGHENTGELFFGEGSRLTVL.

This chain uses TRBV7-8 with TRBJ2-1; 11 nucleotides align to TRBD2. The CDR3 contains 17 residues. The V gene end was trimmed by 2 bases and the J gene end by 5 bases; junction bases not matched to a gene: 8. The V gene's germline CDR1 is SGHVS and CDR2 FQNEAQ. The CDR3 region is CASSLLPGTSGDNEQFF. The CDR3 DNA is TGTGCCAGCAGCTTATTGCCAGGGACTAGCGGAGACAATGAGCAGTTCTTC.

This clone has more than one count but fewer than ten. The genes are TRBV4-3 and TRBJ1-1, with TRBD1 as a possible D gene (5 bases). The CDR3 is 15 residues long. Germline CDR1 and CDR2: LGHNA and YSLEER. Trimming took 0 bases from V and 1 from J, leaving 9 bases between them. CDR3 nucleotides: TGCGCCAGCAGCCAAGATGGAGGGGCGAACACTGAAGCTTTCTTT. Translating it yields CASSQDGGANTEAFF.

This clone was seen a few times. The chain employs TRBV6-2 or TRBV6-3 and TRBJ2-5; no firm D call. This CDR3 region has 11 residues. Germline CDR1 and CDR2: MNHEY and SVGEGT. V was shortened by 2 bases and J by 2 bases, with 0 bases between the two germline ends. The CDR3 sequence: CASSYQETQYF. The CDR3 DNA reads as TGTGCCAGCAGTTACCAAGAGACCCAGTACTTC.

CDR3 nucleotide sequence: TGTGCCAGCAGTGAGCGCGGGAGGGCCGACAATGAGCAGTTCTTC. The encoded protein is CASSERGRADNEQFF. The chain carries TRBV2 and TRBJ2-1; 9 positions agree with TRBD2. V was pared by 3 bases and J by 5 bases, with 5 bases of the junction left unmatched. Germline assignment: CDR1 SNHLY and CDR2 FYNNEI. The CDR3 loop spans 15 amino acids.

The gene calls are TRBV28 and TRBJ2-5; the D gene is possibly TRBD2 (6 bases). Looked up from germline, CDR1 is MDHEN and CDR2 is SYDVKM. The CDR3 sequence is 15 residues long. Deletions cut 5 bases from V and 2 bases from J, with 15 bases between. The CDR3 DNA is TGTGCCAGCAGTCCAATGATGAGCGGGCAAGAGACCCAGTACTTC. Residues: CASSPMMSGQETQYF.

Written as DNA, the CDR3 is TGTGCCCAGGACGGATGGTCCCCGAACAATCAGCCCCAGCATTTT. Amino acid sequence: CAQDGWSPNNQPQHF. The J gene is TRBJ1-5, the V gene TRBV11-2; unclear D gene. CDR1 SGHAT and CDR2 FQNNGV come from the germline V gene. V lost 11 bases to trimming and J lost 3 bases, with 20 bases between them. This CDR3 has 15 amino acids.

This chain uses TRBV28 with TRBJ2-7; possible D gene TRBD1, 5 bases. Between the trimmed V and J ends, which lost 7 bases and 4 bases, there was a span of 14 bases. The CDR3 consists of 13 residues. Per the germline V gene, CDR1 is MDHEN and CDR2 is SYDVKM. CDR3 sequence (DNA): TGTGCCAGCATCCCCTCAGGGCAGTACGAGCAGTACTTC. As protein: CASIPSGQYEQYF.

This clone was detected only once. Germline and junction disagree at one end, which may indicate a read error. The chain joins TRBV6-6 to TRBJ1-1, with D hard to call. This CDR3 has 9 amino acids. From germline, CDR1 is MNHNY and CDR2 SVGAGI (reference sequence). The CDR3, as DNA: TGTGCCAGCAGTGTTGGTCCCGAATTT. The encoded protein is CASSVGPEF.

The chain uses TRBV6-1 and TRBJ2-2, with D perhaps matching TRBD2 (6 bases). Per the germline V gene, CDR1 is MNHNS and CDR2 is SASEGT. The V and J ends lost 2 bases and 4 bases respectively, with 14 bases between them. This CDR3 has 16 amino acids. In DNA, the CDR3 is TGTGCCAGCAGTGAAAAGGGCGGTAGCGGCACCGGGGAGCTGTTTTTT. This gives the protein CASSEKGGSGTGELFF.